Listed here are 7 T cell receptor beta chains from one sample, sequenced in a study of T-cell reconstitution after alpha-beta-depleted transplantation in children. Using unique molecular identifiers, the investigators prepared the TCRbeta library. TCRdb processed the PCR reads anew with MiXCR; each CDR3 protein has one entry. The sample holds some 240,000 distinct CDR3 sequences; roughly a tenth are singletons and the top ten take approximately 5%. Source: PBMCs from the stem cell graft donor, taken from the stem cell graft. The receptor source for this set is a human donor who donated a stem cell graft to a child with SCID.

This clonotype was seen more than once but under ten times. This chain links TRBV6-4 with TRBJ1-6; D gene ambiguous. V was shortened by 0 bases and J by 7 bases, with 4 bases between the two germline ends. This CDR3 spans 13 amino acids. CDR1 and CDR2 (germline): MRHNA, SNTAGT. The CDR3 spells CASSDSANSPLHF. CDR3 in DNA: TGTGCCAGCAGTGACTCGGCGAATTCACCCCTCCACTTT.

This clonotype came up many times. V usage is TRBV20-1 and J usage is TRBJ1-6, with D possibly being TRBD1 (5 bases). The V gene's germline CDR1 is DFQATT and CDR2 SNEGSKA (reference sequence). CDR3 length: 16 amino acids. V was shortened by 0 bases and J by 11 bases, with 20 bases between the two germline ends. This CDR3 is CSARDFDSLLGAPLHF. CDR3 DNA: TGCAGTGCTAGAGATTTCGACAGTCTCCTAGGGGCACCCCTCCACTTT.

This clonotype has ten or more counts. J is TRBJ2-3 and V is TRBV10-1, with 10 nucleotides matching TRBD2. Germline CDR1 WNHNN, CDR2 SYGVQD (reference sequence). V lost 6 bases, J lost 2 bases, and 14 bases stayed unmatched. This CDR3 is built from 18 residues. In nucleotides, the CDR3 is TGCGCCAGCAGCGGGGCCCACCTAGCGGGAGATATCACAGATACGCAGTATTTT. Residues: CASSGAHLAGDITDTQYF.

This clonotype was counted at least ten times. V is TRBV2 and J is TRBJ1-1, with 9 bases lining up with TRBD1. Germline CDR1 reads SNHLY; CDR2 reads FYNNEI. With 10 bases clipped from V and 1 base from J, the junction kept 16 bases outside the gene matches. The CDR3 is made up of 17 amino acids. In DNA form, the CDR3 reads TGTGCCACCGACCCGTGGACAGGGGCAAGGGGGAACACTGAAGCTTTCTTT. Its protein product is CATDPWTGARGNTEAFF.

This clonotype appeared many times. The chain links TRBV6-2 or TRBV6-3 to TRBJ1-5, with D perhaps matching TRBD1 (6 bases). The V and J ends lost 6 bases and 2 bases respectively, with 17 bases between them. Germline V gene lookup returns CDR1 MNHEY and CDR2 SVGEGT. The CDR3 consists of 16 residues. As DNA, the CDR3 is TGTGCCAGCAGCCGCCACAGGGATGAGCGCAATCAGCCCCAGCATTTT. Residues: CASSRHRDERNQPQHF.

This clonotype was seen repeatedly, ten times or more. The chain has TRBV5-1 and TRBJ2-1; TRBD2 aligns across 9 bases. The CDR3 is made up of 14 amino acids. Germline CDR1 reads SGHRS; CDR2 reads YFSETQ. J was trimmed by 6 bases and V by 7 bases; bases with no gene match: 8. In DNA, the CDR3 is TGCGCCAGCCTCAATCCGACTAGCGGCAATGAGCAGTTCTTC. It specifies CASLNPTSGNEQFF.

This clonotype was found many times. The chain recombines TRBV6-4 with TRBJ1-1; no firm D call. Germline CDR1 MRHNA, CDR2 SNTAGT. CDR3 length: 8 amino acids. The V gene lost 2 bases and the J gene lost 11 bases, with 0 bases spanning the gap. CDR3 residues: CASSDAFF. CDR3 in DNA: TGTGCCAGCAGTGACGCTTTCTTT.